The next 9 T cell receptor beta chains were all read from a single sample in a study of blood T cell repertoires in COVID-19. Using immunoSEQ multiplex PCR, the repertoire was profiled, and TCRdb retains in-frame clones only, with some absent. The table lists roughly 280,000 clones, around nine tenths of them singletons. The sample consisted of peripheral blood. The receptors originated from a man between 25 and 39 years old with active or convalescent COVID-19.

The chain joins TRBV29-1 to TRBJ2-3; 12 bases are shared with TRBD2. There are 14 residues in the CDR3. Germline V gene sequence: CDR1 SQVTM, CDR2 ANQGSEA. The junction had 5 bases not matched to a gene; V was cut back by 4 bases and J by 6 bases. The CDR3 bases are TGCAGCGTTGCGCTAGCGGGGGGGCTGGATACGCAGTATTTT. This codes for CSVALAGGLDTQYF.

The gene calls are TRBV28 and TRBJ2-3; D call uncertain. The V gene's germline CDR1 is MDHEN and CDR2 SYDVKM. With 5 bases removed from V and 6 bases from J, the gap between germline ends came to 21 bases. The CDR3 is 16 residues long. CDR3 amino acids: CASSPYYKLPSDTQYF. CDR3 sequence (DNA): TGTGCCAGCAGTCCATACTATAAACTCCCCTCCGATACGCAGTATTTT.

The chain joins TRBV9 to TRBJ1-1; D call uncertain. Germline V gene data show CDR1 as SGDLS and CDR2 as YYNGEE. V lost 5 bases and J 4 bases, leaving 12 bases between the germline ends. The CDR3 has 13 amino acids. CDR3 in amino acids: CASSNLGGTEAFF. The DNA for the CDR3 is TGTGCCAGCAGTAATCTCGGTGGCACTGAAGCTTTCTTT.

V usage is TRBV2 and J usage is TRBJ2-7; a weak D match, TRBD2 (5 bases). The CDR3 runs to 12 residues. Germline CDR1 is SNHLY and CDR2 is FYNNEI. Trimming cost V 4 bases and J 3 bases, with 7 bases left between them. The CDR3 protein is CASSVEGYEQYF. As DNA, the CDR3 is TGTGCCAGCAGTGTAGAGGGCTACGAGCAGTACTTC.

The chain combines TRBV27 with TRBJ1-4; 12 bases align to TRBD1. CDR1 is MNHEY, CDR2 SMNVEV, per germline (reference sequence). This CDR3 has 17 residues. The V segment lost 7 bases and the J segment 5 bases; nucleotides outside the gene matches: 11. The CDR3 DNA sequence: TGTGCCAGCATGTCGGGACAGGGGGCATATGGGAATGAAAAACTGTTTTTT. Amino acid sequence: CASMSGQGAYGNEKLFF.

This clone was seen a few times. This chain links TRBV18 with TRBJ1-4, with 8 nucleotides matching TRBD1. CDR1 is KGHSH, CDR2 LQKENI, per germline. This CDR3 has 15 amino acids. V shed 4 bases and J 5 bases; nucleotides not matched to a gene: 6. CDR3: CASSHDRGLNEKLFF. CDR3 nucleotides: TGTGCCAGCTCACACGACAGGGGCTTGAATGAAAAACTGTTTTTT.

The chain recombines TRBV9 with TRBJ1-5; weak D call: TRBD1 (5 bases). Germline V gives CDR1 SGDLS, CDR2 YYNGEE. The V gene lost 0 bases and the J gene lost 5 bases, with 15 bases spanning the gap. The CDR3 length is 16 residues. This CDR3 is CASSVAPFGGDQPQHF. The CDR3 bases are TGTGCCAGCAGCGTAGCGCCGTTCGGGGGGGATCAGCCCCAGCATTTT. Together with reference TRBV9 and TRBJ1-5, the CDR3 gives the full variable domain: DSGVTQTPKHLITATGQRVTLRCSPRSGDLSVYWYQQSLDQGLQFLIQYYNGEERAKGNILERFSAQQFPDLHSELNLSSLELGDSALYFCASSVAPFGGDQPQHFGDGTRLSIL.

The gene calls are TRBV27 and TRBJ1-2; 8 bases fit TRBD1. Looked up from germline, CDR1 is MNHEY and CDR2 is SMNVEV (reference sequence). Germline trimming cut 5 bases from V and 4 bases from J; bases unmatched to any gene: 6. The CDR3 totals 14 residues. The CDR3 DNA reads as TGTGCCAGCAGTAAAGGACAGGGCTTCTATGGCTACACCTTC. Encoded protein: CASSKGQGFYGYTF.

In this sample, this clone turned up a few times. The chain joins TRBV7-2 to TRBJ1-1; D might be TRBD1 (5 bases). The V end lost 5 bases, the J end lost 1 base, and 20 bases lay between the germline ends. The CDR3 totals 17 residues. Germline lookup yields CDR1 SGHTA and CDR2 FQGNSA. As DNA, the CDR3 is TGTGCCAGCAGCCCCACCTCGGGGGGTAGGAGGAACACTGAAGCTTTCTTT. Translation gives CASSPTSGGRRNTEAFF.